This T cell receptor (beta chain) appears in the sequencing data of a study of spatial heterogeneity in lung cancer. Whole-study context: Sequences of the beta chain were consistently detected in greater numbers than alpha-chain sequences. More than 8.5 raw reads, on average, carried each unique TCR and UMI combination. Study results and limitations: The appearance of ubiquitous expanded tumor TCRs in blood was greater at resection than follow-up.

TCRdb re-called the 5' RACE reads with MiXCR, one entry per CDR3 protein. Of some 12,000 distinct CDR3 sequences listed, around 10% were seen once; the top ten hold 30% to 35%. Time point of the sample: blood at routine non-recurrence follow-up after resection. Unsorted whole RNA from tumor, nontumor lung or frozen PBMC underwent sequencing. This clonotype is medium-sized (0.01 to 0.1%) in the sample. Its target is unknown. CDR3 length: 14 residues. The J segment lost 6 bases and the V segment lost 4 bases, leaving 7 bases of the junction unmatched. The germline CDR1 and CDR2 sequences are LGHNA and YNFKEQ.

Here the sequenced sample was PBMCs, taken at follow-up. The TCR originated in a female donor with early-stage non-small cell lung cancer. The chain links TRBV4-2 to TRBJ1-2, with 8 nucleotides matching TRBD1. The CDR3 loop is CASSPAGGRDGYTF. The CDR3 nucleotides are TGTGCCAGCAGCCCGGCAGGGGGCCGGGATGGCTACACCTTC.